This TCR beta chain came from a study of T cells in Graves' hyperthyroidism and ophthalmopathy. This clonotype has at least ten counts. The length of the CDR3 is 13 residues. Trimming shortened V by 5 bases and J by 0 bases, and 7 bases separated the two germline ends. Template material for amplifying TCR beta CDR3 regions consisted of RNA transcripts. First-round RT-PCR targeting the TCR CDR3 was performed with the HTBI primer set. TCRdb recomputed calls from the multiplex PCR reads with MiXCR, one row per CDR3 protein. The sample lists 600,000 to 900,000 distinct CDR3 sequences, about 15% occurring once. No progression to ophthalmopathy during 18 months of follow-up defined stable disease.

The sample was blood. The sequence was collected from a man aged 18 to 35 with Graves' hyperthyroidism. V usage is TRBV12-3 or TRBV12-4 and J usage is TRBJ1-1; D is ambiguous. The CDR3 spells CASSPQLNTEAFF. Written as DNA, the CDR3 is TGTGCCAGCAGTCCACAGTTGAACACTGAAGCTTTCTTT.